By share, the clone carrying this TCR beta chain ranks as medium-sized. The sample comes from a study of blood T cell repertoires in COVID-19. Study-level background: COVID-19 samples from acute and convalescent phases originated in the United States, Italy and Spain. The cDNA or gDNA used as material had been derived from T cells, B-cell-depleted T cells, or PBMCs.

In the original analysis: Reference gene primer amplification gave nucleated cell count estimates. Sequencing was performed with immunoSEQ multiplex PCR; in TCRdb, only in-frame clones are kept and a portion is missing. V and J calls and clone size are copied from that table; D and trimming were computed from the DNA. The sample holds about 58,000 clones, around 85% seen once. Germline values: CDR1 MNHNS, CDR2 SASEGT. Trimming at V came to 0 bases and at J to 4 bases, leaving 6 bases not matched to a gene. The CDR3 sequence is 15 residues long. This sequence was found in a human donor in a cohort sampled during active COVID-19. Sequences were obtained from peripheral blood. The chain is built from TRBV6-1 and TRBJ2-7; TRBD2 aligns across 7 bases. CDR3 loop: CASSEAPSGFYEQYF. The CDR3 DNA is TGTGCCAGCAGTGAAGCGCCTAGCGGCTTTTACGAGCAGTACTTC.